A single sample gave rise to the 23 T cell receptor beta chains below, sequenced in a study of blood T cell repertoires in COVID-19. TCRdb keeps only in-frame clones here, not all; method: immunoSEQ multiplex PCR. Of about 220,000 clones listed, 82% were seen once; the top ten hold about 3.4%. Sequencing was done on a sample of PBMCs or T cells enriched from blood (not recorded which). These TCRs come from a woman in her sixties or seventies who had recovered from COVID-19.

The genes are TRBV25-1 and TRBJ2-1; 10 bases agree with TRBD1. The germline gives CDR1 MGHDK, CDR2 SYGVNS. The trim removed 2 bases at V and 4 bases at J, leaving 2 bases unmatched. The CDR3 spans 15 residues. This chain's CDR3 is CASSEPGQGYNEQFF. Written as DNA, the CDR3 is TGTGCCAGCAGTGAACCGGGACAGGGGTACAATGAGCAGTTCTTC.

The chain combines TRBV6-5 with TRBJ1-1; the match to TRBD1 covers 7 bases. Germline V lookup: CDR1 MNHEY, CDR2 SVGAGI. V shed 8 bases, J shed 11 bases, and the junction held 14 bases outside the gene matches. CDR3 length: 13 amino acids. CDR3 bases: TGTGCCAGCTCCCAAACAGACGACAGGGCTGCTTTCTTT. Residues: CASSQTDDRAAFF.

This clone has only one observation. V and J are TRBV11-1 and TRBJ2-7; perhaps TRBD1 as D (6 bases). Between the trimmed V and J ends, which lost 2 bases and 3 bases, there was a span of 14 bases. The CDR3 contains 15 residues. Germline V gives CDR1 SGHAT, CDR2 FQDESV (reference sequence). In DNA, the CDR3 is TGTGCCAGCAGCTTAAGCCTGGGACACCACTACGAGCAGTACTTC. It encodes CASSLSLGHHYEQYF.

The chain couples TRBV6-1 to TRBJ1-2, with TRBD1 matching over 7 bases. The V and J ends lost 7 bases and 4 bases, in that order; junction bases with no gene match: 12. From germline, CDR1 is MNHNS and CDR2 SASEGT. This CDR3 is built from 15 residues. The CDR3 region is CASTQGQTNTYGYTF. CDR3 sequence (DNA): TGTGCCAGCACTCAGGGACAGACCAATACCTATGGCTACACCTTC.

This sequence joins TRBV27 and TRBJ2-3, with D maybe TRBD2 (6 bases). Germline lookup yields CDR1 MNHEY and CDR2 SMNVEV (reference sequence). The CDR3 covers 16 residues. Trimming took 2 bases from V and 4 from J, leaving 16 bases between them. The CDR3 sequence: CASSLEGWRGADTQYF. CDR3 in DNA: TGTGCCAGCAGTTTAGAGGGGTGGAGGGGTGCAGATACGCAGTATTTT.

This clone was detected a few times. This sequence joins TRBV10-3 and TRBJ1-1; D gene ambiguous. V gave up 5 bases and J gave up 3 bases, with 13 bases separating them. The CDR3 has 14 residues. Per the germline V gene, CDR1 is ENHRY and CDR2 is SYGVKD. The DNA of the CDR3 is TGTGCCATCAGTCCCGACCTTCGGGACACTGAAGCTTTCTTT. This codes for CAISPDLRDTEAFF.

The chain carries TRBV10-3 and TRBJ1-1; 10 nucleotides align to TRBD1. The CDR3 consists of 15 residues. V shed 6 bases and J 5 bases; nucleotides not matched to a gene: 9. Germline V lookup: CDR1 ENHRY, CDR2 SYGVKD. The CDR3 bases are TGTGCCATCAGGCCTTCATGGACAGGGGGAACTGAAGCTTTCTTT. This encodes CAIRPSWTGGTEAFF.

The chain carries TRBV12-5 and TRBJ2-3, with 10 bases identical to TRBD1. Germline CDR1 reads LGHNT; CDR2 reads FRNRAP. This CDR3 is 15 amino acids long. V was clipped by 6 bases and J by 5 bases; unmatched bases: 8. Here the CDR3 DNA reads TGTGCTAGTGGGTTAAGACAGGGGGCCGAAGATACGCAGTATTTT. Encoded protein: CASGLRQGAEDTQYF.

The V call is TRBV10-3, the J call TRBJ2-4, with 7 bases fitting TRBD2. The length of the CDR3 is 17 residues. Trimming took 2 bases from V and 3 from J; bases not matched to a gene: 10. Germline CDR1 and CDR2: ENHRY and SYGVKD. The CDR3 sequence: CAISEGLLADIKNIQYF. CDR3 in DNA: TGTGCCATCAGTGAGGGTCTCCTAGCGGATATCAAAAACATTCAGTACTTC.

V is TRBV5-1 and J is TRBJ2-3; the D is unclear. Trimming shortened V by 4 bases and J by 4 bases, and 7 bases separated the two germline ends. Germline assignment: CDR1 SGHRS and CDR2 YFSETQ. The CDR3 consists of 12 residues. CDR3 loop: CASSPFADTQYF. CDR3 in DNA: TGCGCCAGCAGCCCCTTCGCAGATACGCAGTATTTT. Together with reference TRBV5-1 and TRBJ2-3, the CDR3 gives the full variable domain: KAGVTQTPRYLIKTRGQQVTLSCSPISGHRSVSWYQQTPGQGLQFLFEYFSETQRNKGNFPGRFSGRQFSNSRSEMNVSTLELGDSALYLCASSPFADTQYFGPGTRLTVL.

This clone has a single count. This chain connects TRBV7-9 to TRBJ2-5; tentative D call: TRBD2 (7 bases). The CDR3 covers 16 residues. V shed 5 bases and J shed 5 bases, with 21 bases lying between them. Germline V gene data show CDR1 as SEHNR and CDR2 as FQNEAQ (reference sequence). CDR3 sequence reads: CASSQTMRGGRETQYF. DNA of the CDR3: TGTGCCAGCAGCCAGACCATGAGGGGGGGCAGGGAGACCCAGTACTTC.

This chain joins TRBV7-8 and TRBJ2-3; 8 bases are a match to TRBD2. This CDR3 has 15 residues. Germline CDR1 SGHVS, CDR2 FQNEAQ. J gave up 2 bases and V 5 bases, and 6 bases lay outside the gene matches. The chain's CDR3 is CASSISGGDTDTQYF. The CDR3 DNA follows: TGTGCCAGCAGCATAAGCGGGGGAGACACAGATACGCAGTATTTT.

This sequence joins TRBV3-1 (or the pseudogene TRBV3-2) and TRBJ2-1, with D unclear. The CDR3 contains 12 residues. V lost 1 base and J 9 bases, leaving 7 bases between the germline ends. Germline V lookup: CDR1 LGHDT, CDR2 YNNKEL (reference sequence). The CDR3 coding sequence is TGTGCCAGCAGCCAAGCTGAGAGTGAGCAGTTCTTC. This codes for CASSQAESEQFF.

This clone was recorded a few times. CDR3 protein: CASSQLPRDRDTGEQYF. The CDR3 nucleotides read TGTGCCAGCAGCCAATTACCCCGGGACAGGGATACGGGCGAGCAGTACTTC. The chain carries TRBV16 and TRBJ2-7; 9 nucleotides line up with TRBD1. The CDR3 is made up of 17 amino acids. CDR1 and CDR2 from the germline V gene are KGHSY and FQNENV. After removal of 1 base from V and 6 bases from J, the junction contained 13 bases not matched to a gene.

The rearrangement joins TRBV10-1 to TRBJ1-1; maybe TRBD1 (5 bases). The CDR3 totals 17 residues. Germline lookup yields CDR1 WNHNN and CDR2 SYGVQD (reference sequence). With 2 bases removed from V and 2 bases from J, the gap between germline ends came to 18 bases. CDR3 coding DNA: TGCGCCAGCAGTGAGCTGGGGCGAGGAAAGGAAAACACTGAAGCTTTCTTT. Translating it yields CASSELGRGKENTEAFF.

V and J are TRBV2 and TRBJ2-1, with D maybe TRBD2 (5 bases). Germline CDR1 reads SNHLY; CDR2 reads FYNNEI. This CDR3 has 14 residues. The V gene lost 3 bases and the J gene lost 4 bases, with 10 bases spanning the gap. The CDR3 sequence is CASSDGLLYNEQFF. CDR3 coding DNA: TGTGCCAGCAGTGACGGACTTTTGTACAATGAGCAGTTCTTC.

The chain joins TRBV11-3 to TRBJ1-6, with D tentatively TRBD1 (6 bases). The CDR3 spans 15 residues. Germline assignment: CDR1 SGHNT and CDR2 YENEEA. V shed 2 bases and J shed 7 bases, with 12 bases lying between them. CDR3 loop: CASSLTGNPNSPLHF. As DNA, the CDR3 is TGTGCCAGCAGCTTAACAGGGAACCCAAATTCACCCCTCCACTTT.

In its sample, this clone was seen a few times. The V and J genes are TRBV4-2 and TRBJ1-6; 8 nucleotides match TRBD1. CDR1 LGHNA and CDR2 YNFKEQ come from the germline V gene. The CDR3 covers 16 residues. The junction had 3 bases not matched to a gene; V was cut back by 0 bases and J by 5 bases. CDR3 amino acids: CASSQDRTGNNSPLHF. In nucleotides, the CDR3 is TGTGCCAGCAGCCAAGATCGGACAGGGAATAATTCACCCCTCCACTTT.

The chain uses TRBV18 and TRBJ1-1, with D perhaps TRBD1 (6 bases). The CDR3 length is 15 residues. V lost 4 bases and J 6 bases, leaving 18 bases between the germline ends. Germline CDR1 is KGHSH and CDR2 is LQKENI. The CDR3 loop reads CASSLPGRTVAEAFF. The CDR3 DNA sequence: TGTGCCAGCTCACTACCAGGCAGGACAGTGGCTGAAGCTTTCTTT.

The V call is TRBV19, the J call TRBJ1-1; weak D call: TRBD1 (5 bases). With 6 bases removed from V and 4 bases from J, the gap between germline ends came to 12 bases. Germline V gene sequence: CDR1 LNHDA, CDR2 SQIVND (reference sequence). This CDR3 is 13 amino acids long. The CDR3 spells CASRTDSATEAFF. The CDR3 DNA is TGTGCCAGTAGGACCGACAGTGCCACTGAAGCTTTCTTT.

The rearrangement links TRBV6-5 to TRBJ1-6, with D possibly being TRBD1 (5 bases). Germline loops: CDR1 MNHEY, CDR2 SVGAGI. V gave up 4 bases and J gave up 6 bases, with 7 bases separating them. The CDR3 has 13 amino acids. In DNA form, the CDR3 reads TGTGCCAGCAGTTCAGGGCCTAATTCACCCCTCCACTTT. Amino acid sequence: CASSSGPNSPLHF.

This rearrangement joins TRBV7-6 to TRBJ2-3; TRBD2 agrees at 11 bases. CDR3 length equals 16 residues. The germline CDR1 and CDR2 sequences are SGHVS and FNYEAQ. The trim removed 7 bases at V and 2 bases at J, leaving 8 bases unmatched. The CDR3 region is CASNSRTSGSTDTQYF. The CDR3 bases are TGTGCCAGCAATTCCAGGACTAGCGGGTCCACAGATACGCAGTATTTT.

The count of this clone is one. The chain carries TRBV19 and TRBJ1-2; TRBD1 matches 8 bases. There are 13 residues in the CDR3. The V segment lost 6 bases and the J segment 8 bases; nucleotides outside the gene matches: 8. Germline loops: CDR1 LNHDA, CDR2 SQIVND (reference sequence). CDR3 loop: CASSPARGQGYTF. CDR3 sequence (DNA): TGTGCCAGTAGCCCCGCCAGGGGGCAGGGCTACACCTTC.